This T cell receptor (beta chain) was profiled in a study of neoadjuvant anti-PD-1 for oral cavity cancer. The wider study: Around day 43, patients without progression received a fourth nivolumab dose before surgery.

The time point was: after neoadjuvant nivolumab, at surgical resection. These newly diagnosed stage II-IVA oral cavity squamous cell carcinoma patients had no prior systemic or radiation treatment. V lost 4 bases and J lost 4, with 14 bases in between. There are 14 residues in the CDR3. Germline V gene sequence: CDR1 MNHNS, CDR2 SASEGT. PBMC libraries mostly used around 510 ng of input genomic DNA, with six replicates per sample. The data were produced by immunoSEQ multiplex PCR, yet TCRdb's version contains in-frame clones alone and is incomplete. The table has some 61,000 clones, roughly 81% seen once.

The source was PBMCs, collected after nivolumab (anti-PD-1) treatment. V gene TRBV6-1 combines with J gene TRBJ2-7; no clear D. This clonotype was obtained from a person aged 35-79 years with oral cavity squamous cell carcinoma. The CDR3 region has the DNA TGTGCCAGCAGTGGATTTTGGGCTCCATACGAGCAGTACTTC. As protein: CASSGFWAPYEQYF.